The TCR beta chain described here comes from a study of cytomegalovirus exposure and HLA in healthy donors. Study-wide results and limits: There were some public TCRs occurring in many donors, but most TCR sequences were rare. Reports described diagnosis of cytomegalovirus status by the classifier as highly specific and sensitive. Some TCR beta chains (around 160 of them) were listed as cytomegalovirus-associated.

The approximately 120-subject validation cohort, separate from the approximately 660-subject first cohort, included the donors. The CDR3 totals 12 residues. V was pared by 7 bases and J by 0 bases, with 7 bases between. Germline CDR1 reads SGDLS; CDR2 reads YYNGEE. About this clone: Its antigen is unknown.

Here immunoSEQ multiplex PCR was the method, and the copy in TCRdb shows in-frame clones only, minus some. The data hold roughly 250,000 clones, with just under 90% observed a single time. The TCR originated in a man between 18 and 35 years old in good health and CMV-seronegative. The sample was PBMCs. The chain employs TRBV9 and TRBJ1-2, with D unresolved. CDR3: CASSRANYGYTF. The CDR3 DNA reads TGTGCCAGCTCGAGAGCTAACTATGGCTACACCTTC. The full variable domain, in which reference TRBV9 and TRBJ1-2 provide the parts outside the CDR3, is DSGVTQTPKHLITATGQRVTLRCSPRSGDLSVYWYQQSLDQGLQFLIQYYNGEERAKGNILERFSAQQFPDLHSELNLSSLELGDSALYFCASSRANYGYTFGSGTRLTVV.